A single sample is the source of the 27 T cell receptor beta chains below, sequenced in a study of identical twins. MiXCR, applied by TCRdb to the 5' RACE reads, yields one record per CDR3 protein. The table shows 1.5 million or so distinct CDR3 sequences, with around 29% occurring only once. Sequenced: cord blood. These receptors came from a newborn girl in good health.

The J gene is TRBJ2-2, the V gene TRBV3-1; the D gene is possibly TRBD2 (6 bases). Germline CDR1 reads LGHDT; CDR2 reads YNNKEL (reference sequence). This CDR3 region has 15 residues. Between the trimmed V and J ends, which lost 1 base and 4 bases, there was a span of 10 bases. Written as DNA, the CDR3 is TGTGCCAGCAGCCAAGGACTAGTGGTCACCGGGGAGCTGTTTTTT. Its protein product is CASSQGLVVTGELFF.

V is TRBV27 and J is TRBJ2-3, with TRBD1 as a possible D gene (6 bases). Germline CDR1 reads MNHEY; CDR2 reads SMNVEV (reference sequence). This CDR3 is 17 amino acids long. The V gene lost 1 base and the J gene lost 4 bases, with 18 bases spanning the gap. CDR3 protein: CASSLWGHRTLADTQYF. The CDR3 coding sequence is TGTGCCAGCAGTTTATGGGGACACCGGACGTTAGCAGATACGCAGTATTTT.

The chain's CDR3 is CASSLGAFNTEAFF. The CDR3 nucleotides are TGTGCCAGCAGCTTAGGGGCCTTCAACACTGAAGCTTTCTTT. V gene TRBV7-2 combines with J gene TRBJ1-1; D unclear. The CDR3 runs to 14 residues. Germline V lookup: CDR1 SGHTA, CDR2 FQGNSA. Trimming cost V 1 base and J 2 bases, with 8 bases left between them. The whole variable domain, remainder taken from reference TRBV7-2 and TRBJ1-1, is GAGVSQSPSNKVTEKGKDVELRCDPISGHTALYWYRQSLGQGLEFLIYFQGNSAPDKSGLPSDRFSAERTGGSVSTLTIQRTQQEDSAVYLCASSLGAFNTEAFFGQGTRLTVV.

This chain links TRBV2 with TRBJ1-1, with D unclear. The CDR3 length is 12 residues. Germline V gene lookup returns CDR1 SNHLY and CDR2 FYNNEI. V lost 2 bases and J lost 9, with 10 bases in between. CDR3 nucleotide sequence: TGTGCCAGCAGTGAAACGGGCAGGCAAGCTTTCTTT. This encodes CASSETGRQAFF.

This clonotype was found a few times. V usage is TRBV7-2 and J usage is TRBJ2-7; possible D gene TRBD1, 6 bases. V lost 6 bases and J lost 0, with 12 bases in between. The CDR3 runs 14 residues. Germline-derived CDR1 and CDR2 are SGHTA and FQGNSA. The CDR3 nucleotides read TGTGCCAGCAGTCCAATGACAGGCTCCTACGAGCAGTACTTC. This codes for CASSPMTGSYEQYF. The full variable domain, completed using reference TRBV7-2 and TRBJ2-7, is GAGVSQSPSNKVTEKGKDVELRCDPISGHTALYWYRQSLGQGLEFLIYFQGNSAPDKSGLPSDRFSAERTGGSVSTLTIQRTQQEDSAVYLCASSPMTGSYEQYFGPGTRLTVT.

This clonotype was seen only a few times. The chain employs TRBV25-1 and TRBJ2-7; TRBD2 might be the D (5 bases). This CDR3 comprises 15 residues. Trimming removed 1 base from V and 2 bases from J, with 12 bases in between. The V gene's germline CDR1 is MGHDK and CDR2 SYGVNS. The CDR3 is CASSESLDFTYEQYF. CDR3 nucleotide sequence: TGTGCCAGCAGTGAATCGCTGGACTTTACCTACGAGCAGTACTTC.

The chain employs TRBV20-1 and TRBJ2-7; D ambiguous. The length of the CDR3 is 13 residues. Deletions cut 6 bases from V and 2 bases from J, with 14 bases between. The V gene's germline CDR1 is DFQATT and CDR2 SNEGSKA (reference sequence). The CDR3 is CSARKARTYEQYF. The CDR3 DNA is TGCAGTGCCAGAAAGGCTAGAACCTACGAGCAGTACTTC.

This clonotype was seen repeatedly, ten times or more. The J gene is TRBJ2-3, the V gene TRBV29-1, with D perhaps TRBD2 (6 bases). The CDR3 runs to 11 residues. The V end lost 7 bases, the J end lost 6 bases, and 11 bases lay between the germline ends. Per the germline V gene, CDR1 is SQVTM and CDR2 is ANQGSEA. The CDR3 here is CSADLADTQYF. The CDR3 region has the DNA TGCAGCGCCGATCTAGCGGATACGCAGTATTTT.

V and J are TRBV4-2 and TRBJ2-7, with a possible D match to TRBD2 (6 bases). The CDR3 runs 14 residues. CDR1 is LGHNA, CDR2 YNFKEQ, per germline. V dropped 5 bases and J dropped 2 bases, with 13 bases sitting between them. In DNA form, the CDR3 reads TGTGCCAGCAGCTTAGCGGTTCCTCCCTACGAGCAGTACTTC. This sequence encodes CASSLAVPPYEQYF.

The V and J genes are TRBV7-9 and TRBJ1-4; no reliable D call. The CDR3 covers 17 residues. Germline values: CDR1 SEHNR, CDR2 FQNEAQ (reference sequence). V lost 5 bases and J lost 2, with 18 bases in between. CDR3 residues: CASSPIPGQGTNEKLFF. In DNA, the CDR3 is TGTGCCAGCAGCCCCATCCCGGGTCAAGGGACTAATGAAAAACTGTTTTTT.

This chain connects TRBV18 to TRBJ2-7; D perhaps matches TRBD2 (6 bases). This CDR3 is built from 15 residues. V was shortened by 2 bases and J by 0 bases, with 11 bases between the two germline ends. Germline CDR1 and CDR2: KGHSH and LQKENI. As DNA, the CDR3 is TGTGCCAGCTCACCAAGAGTAGCGGACTCCTACGAGCAGTACTTC. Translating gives CASSPRVADSYEQYF.

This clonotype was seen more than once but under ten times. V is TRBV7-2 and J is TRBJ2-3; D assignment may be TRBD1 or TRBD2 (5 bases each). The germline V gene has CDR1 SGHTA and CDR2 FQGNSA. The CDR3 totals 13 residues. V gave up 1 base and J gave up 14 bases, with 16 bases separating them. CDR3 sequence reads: CASSLGGRTDTYF. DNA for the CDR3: TGTGCCAGCAGCTTAGGGGGACGTACAGATACGTATTTT.

The CDR3 spells CASSLVRVSEQFF. CDR3 sequence (DNA): TGCGCCAGCAGCTTGGTTCGCGTAAGTGAGCAGTTCTTC. The genes are TRBV5-1 and TRBJ2-1; the D is unclear. Trimming removed 0 bases from V and 9 bases from J, with 10 bases in between. CDR1 SGHRS and CDR2 YFSETQ come from the germline V gene. CDR3 length equals 13 residues.

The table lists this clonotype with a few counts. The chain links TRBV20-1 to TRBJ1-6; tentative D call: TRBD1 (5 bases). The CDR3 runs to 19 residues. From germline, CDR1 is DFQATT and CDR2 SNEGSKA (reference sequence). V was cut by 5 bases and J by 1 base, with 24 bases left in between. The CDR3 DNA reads TGCAGTGCTTGCCCAGGGACGGACTCTCGAGGGTCCTATAATTCACCCCTCCACTTT. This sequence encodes CSACPGTDSRGSYNSPLHF.

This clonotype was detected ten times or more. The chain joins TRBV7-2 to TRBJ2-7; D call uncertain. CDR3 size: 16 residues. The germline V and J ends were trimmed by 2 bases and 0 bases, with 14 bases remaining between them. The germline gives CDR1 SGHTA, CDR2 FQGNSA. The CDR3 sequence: CASSLSRLSLSYEQYF. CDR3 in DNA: TGTGCCAGCAGCTTAAGCCGACTTTCCCTCTCCTACGAGCAGTACTTC.

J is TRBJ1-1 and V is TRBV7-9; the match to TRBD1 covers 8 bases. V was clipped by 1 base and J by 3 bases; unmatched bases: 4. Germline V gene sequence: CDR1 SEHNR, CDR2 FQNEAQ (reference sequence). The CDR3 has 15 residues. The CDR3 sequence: CASSLEGTGDTEAFF. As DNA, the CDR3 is TGTGCCAGCAGCTTAGAGGGGACAGGAGACACTGAAGCTTTCTTT.

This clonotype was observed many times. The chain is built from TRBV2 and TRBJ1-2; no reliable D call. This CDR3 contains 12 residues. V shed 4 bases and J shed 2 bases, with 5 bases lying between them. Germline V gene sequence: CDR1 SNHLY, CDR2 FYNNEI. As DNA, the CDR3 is TGTGCCAGCAGTGCGGTCAACTATGGCTACACCTTC. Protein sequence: CASSAVNYGYTF.

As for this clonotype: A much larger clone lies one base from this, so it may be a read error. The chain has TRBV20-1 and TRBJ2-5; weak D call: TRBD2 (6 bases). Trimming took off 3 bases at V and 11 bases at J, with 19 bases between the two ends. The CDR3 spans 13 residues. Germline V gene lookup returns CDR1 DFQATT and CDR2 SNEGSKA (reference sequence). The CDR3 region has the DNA TGCAGTGCTAGCGGACTAATTCCCTACGTGCAGTACTTC. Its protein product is CSASGLIPYVQYF.

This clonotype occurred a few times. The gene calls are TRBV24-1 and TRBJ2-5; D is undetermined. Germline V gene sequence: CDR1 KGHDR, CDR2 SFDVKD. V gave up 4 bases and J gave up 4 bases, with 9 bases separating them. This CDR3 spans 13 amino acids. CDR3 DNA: TGTGCCACCAGTGACGTCGGTCGAGAGACCCAGTACTTC. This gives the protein CATSDVGRETQYF.

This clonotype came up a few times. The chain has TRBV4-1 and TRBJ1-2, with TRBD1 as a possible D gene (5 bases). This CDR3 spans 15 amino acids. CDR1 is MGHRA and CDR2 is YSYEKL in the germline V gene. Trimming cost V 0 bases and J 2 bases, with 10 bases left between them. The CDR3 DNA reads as TGCGCCAGCAGCCAAGATCCCAGGGCCAACTATGGCTACACCTTC. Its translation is CASSQDPRANYGYTF.

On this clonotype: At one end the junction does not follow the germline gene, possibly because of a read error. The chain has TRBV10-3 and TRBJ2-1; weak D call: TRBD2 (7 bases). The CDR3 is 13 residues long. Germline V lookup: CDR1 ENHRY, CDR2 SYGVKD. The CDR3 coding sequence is TGTGCCATCAGCCGGGCGGGGGACAATGGGCAGTTCTTC. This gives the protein CAISRAGDNGQFF.

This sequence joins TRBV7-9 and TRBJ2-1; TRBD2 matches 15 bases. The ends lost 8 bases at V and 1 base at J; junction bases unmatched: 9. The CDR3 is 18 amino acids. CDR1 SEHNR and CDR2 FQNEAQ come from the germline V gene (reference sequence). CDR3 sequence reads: CASDPGLAGGRSYNEQFF. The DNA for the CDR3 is TGTGCCAGCGACCCGGGACTAGCGGGAGGAAGATCCTACAATGAGCAGTTCTTC.

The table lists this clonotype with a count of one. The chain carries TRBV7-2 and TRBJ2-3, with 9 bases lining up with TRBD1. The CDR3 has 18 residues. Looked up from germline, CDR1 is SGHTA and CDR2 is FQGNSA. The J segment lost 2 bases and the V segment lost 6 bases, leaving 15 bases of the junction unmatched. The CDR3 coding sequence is TGTGCCAGCAGATATCAACACCGCCGGGACAGGGCCACAGATACGCAGTATTTT. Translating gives CASRYQHRRDRATDTQYF.

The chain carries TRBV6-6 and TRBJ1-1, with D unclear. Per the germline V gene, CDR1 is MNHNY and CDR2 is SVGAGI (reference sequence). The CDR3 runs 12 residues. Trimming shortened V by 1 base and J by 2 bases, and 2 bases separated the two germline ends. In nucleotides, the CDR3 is TGTGCCAGCAGTTACTATAACACTGAAGCTTTCTTT. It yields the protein CASSYYNTEAFF.

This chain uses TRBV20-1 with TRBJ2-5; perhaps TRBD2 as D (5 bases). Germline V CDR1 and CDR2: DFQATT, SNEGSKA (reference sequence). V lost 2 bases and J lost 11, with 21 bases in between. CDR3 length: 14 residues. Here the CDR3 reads CSARRGLPWNEQYF. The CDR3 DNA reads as TGCAGTGCTAGACGAGGACTTCCCTGGAATGAGCAGTACTTC.

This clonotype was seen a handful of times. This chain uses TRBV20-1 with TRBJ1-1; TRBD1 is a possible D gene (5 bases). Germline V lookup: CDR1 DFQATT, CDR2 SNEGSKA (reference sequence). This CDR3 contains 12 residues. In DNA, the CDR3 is TGCAGCGCACCCCCAGGGTCCACTGAAGCTTTCTTT. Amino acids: CSAPPGSTEAFF.

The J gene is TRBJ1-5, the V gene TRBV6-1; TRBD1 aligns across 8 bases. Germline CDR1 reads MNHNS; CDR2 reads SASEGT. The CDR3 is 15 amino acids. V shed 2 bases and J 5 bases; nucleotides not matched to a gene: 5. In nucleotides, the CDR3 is TGTGCCAGCAGTGAACAGGACAGGGTTCATCAGCCCCAGCATTTT. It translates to CASSEQDRVHQPQHF.